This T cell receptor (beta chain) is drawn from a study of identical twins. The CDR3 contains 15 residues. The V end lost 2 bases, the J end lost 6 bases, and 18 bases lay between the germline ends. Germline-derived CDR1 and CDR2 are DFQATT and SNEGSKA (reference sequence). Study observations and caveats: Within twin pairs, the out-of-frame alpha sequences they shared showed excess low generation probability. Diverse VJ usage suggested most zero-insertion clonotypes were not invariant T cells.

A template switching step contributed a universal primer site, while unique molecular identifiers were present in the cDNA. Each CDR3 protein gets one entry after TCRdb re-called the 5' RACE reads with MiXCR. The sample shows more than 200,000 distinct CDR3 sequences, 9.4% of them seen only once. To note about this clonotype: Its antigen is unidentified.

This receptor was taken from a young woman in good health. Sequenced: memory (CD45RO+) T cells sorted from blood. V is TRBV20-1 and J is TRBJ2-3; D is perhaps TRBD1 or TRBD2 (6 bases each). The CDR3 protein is CSARPASDGGDTQYF. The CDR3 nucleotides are TGCAGTGCTAGACCGGCTAGCGATGGGGGCGATACGCAGTATTTT.